Listed below are T cell receptor beta chains from one sample, sequenced in a study of neurological immune-mediated disorders. TCRdb analysed the 5' RACE reads with MiXCR anew, one entry per CDR3 protein. This table holds tens of thousands of distinct CDR3 sequences, less than 15% found once. Sequenced: PBMCs. Receptor source: a woman between 45 and 60 years old with HTLV-1-associated myelopathy (HAM/TSP). Each CDR3 is given with its conserved first and last residue. A D gene is named only where the DNA matches it firmly. The size field is filled for only some rows; it gives once, few, many or a size class.

clone size | CDR3 length | J gene | D gene | V gene | CDR3 protein | CDR3 DNA
many | 16 | TRBJ2-5 | TRBD2 | TRBV18 | CASSPPVSGIQETQYF | TGTGCCAGCTCACCACCGGTTAGCGGGATCCAAGAGACCCAGTACTTC
many | 18 | TRBJ1-2 | NA | TRBV10-2 | CASSPNWGDLTPKDGYTF | TGCGCCAGCAGTCCTAATTGGGGGGACCTTACCCCCAAGGATGGCTACACCTTC
many | 15 | TRBJ2-1 | NA | TRBV2 | CASSEALKGRYEQFF | TGTGCCAGCAGTGAAGCGCTTAAGGGCCGCTATGAGCAGTTCTTC
many | 13 | TRBJ1-6 | NA | TRBV5-6 | CASSRTENSPLHF | TGTGCCAGCAGCCGTACAGAGAATTCACCCCTCCACTTT
many | 13 | TRBJ1-1 | NA | TRBV6-5 | CASSATRITEAFF | TGTGCCAGCAGCGCCACACGGATCACTGAAGCTTTCTTT
many | 14 | TRBJ1-2 | TRBD1 | TRBV25-1 | CASSGNRGDYGYTF | TGTGCCAGCAGTGGGAACAGGGGGGACTATGGCTACACCTTC
many | 12 | TRBJ1-1 | NA | TRBV20-1 | CSVPYRDTEAFF | TGCAGTGTTCCCTACAGGGACACTGAAGCTTTCTTT
many | 14 | TRBJ1-2 | NA | TRBV6-5 | CASSPRQPNYGYTF | TGTGCCAGCAGCCCCAGACAGCCCAACTATGGCTACACCTTC
many | 17 | TRBJ2-2 | TRBD2 | TRBV5-1 | CASSSGLAGENTGELFF | TGCGCCAGCAGCTCGGGACTAGCGGGGGAAAACACCGGGGAGCTGTTTTTT
many | 16 | TRBJ2-1 | NA | TRBV5-1 | CASSLDQGSYYNEQFF | TGCGCCAGCAGCTTGGATCAGGGGAGCTACTACAATGAGCAGTTCTTC
many | 13 | TRBJ1-1 | NA | TRBV29-1 | CSVGPTLNTEAFF | TGCAGCGTTGGTCCTACACTGAACACTGAAGCTTTCTTT
many | 14 | TRBJ2-3 | NA | TRBV7-9 | CASSRTDRPDTQYF | TGTGCCAGCAGCCGAACCGACAGGCCAGATACGCAGTATTTT
many | 15 | TRBJ1-6 | NA | TRBV7-3 | CASSLRGAYNSPLHF | TGTGCCAGCAGCTTAAGGGGCGCCTATAATTCACCCCTCCACTTT
NA | 13 | TRBJ2-3 | NA | TRBV19 | CASTGEGTDTQYF | TGTGCCAGTACTGGGGAAGGGACAGATACGCAGTATTTT
many | 13 | TRBJ1-5 | NA | TRBV6-5 | CASSLTGIQPQHF | TGTGCCAGCAGTTTAACAGGGATTCAGCCCCAGCATTTT
many | 15 | TRBJ1-2 | TRBD1 | TRBV12-3/TRBV12-4 | CASSFWTGKNYGYTF | TGTGCCAGCAGTTTCTGGACAGGGAAGAACTATGGCTACACCTTC
many | 13 | TRBJ2-7 | NA | TRBV20-1 | CSAAPRGRREQYF | TGCAGTGCTGCTCCCCGGGGCCGACGCGAGCAGTACTTC
many | 14 | TRBJ2-1 | TRBD2 | TRBV3-1 | CASSLSGGADEQFF | TGTGCCAGCAGCTTGAGCGGGGGGGCCGATGAGCAGTTCTTC
many | 15 | TRBJ2-6 | NA | TRBV5-6 | CASSLVGGRANVLTF | TGTGCCAGCAGCTTGGTGGGTGGGCGGGCCAACGTCCTGACTTTC
many | 15 | TRBJ1-6 | NA | TRBV20-1 | CSARGGAGGNSPLHF | TGCAGTGCTAGAGGGGGGGCAGGAGGGAATTCACCCCTCCACTTT
many | 14 | TRBJ1-2 | TRBD1 | TRBV5-5 | CASSLEQGFYGYTF | TGTGCCAGCAGCTTGGAACAGGGGTTCTATGGCTACACCTTC
NA | 18 | TRBJ2-7 | NA | TRBV3-1 | CASSPSCVSWGNSYEQYF | TGTGCCAGCAGCCCTTCTTGCGTGTCGTGGGGGAACTCCTACGAGCAGTACTTC
many | 17 | TRBJ1-6 | TRBD1 | TRBV5-1 | CASSSKVSGTEDSPLHF | TGCGCCAGCAGCTCCAAAGTCTCCGGGACAGAGGATTCACCCCTCCACTTT
many | 12 | TRBJ2-7 | NA | TRBV5-1 | CASSLPGYEQYF | TGCGCCAGCAGCTTACCGGGCTACGAGCAGTACTTC
many | 17 | TRBJ1-2 | NA | TRBV10-3 | CAITRRGLGDLGYGYTF | TGTGCCATCACCCGCAGGGGATTAGGAGATTTAGGCTATGGCTACACCTTC
many | 15 | TRBJ1-4 | NA | TRBV20-1 | CSARAPGQYNEKLFF | TGCAGTGCTAGGGCGCCAGGGCAGTATAATGAAAAACTGTTTTTT
many | 14 | TRBJ2-1 | TRBD2 | TRBV7-2 | CASSLELAGAEQFF | TGTGCCAGCAGCTTAGAACTAGCGGGGGCTGAGCAGTTCTTC